The 26 T cell receptor beta chains given below trace back to one sample, sequenced in a study of blood T cell repertoires in COVID-19 (dated by TCRdb to about 2020). Library construction relied on the immunoSEQ multiplex PCR assay. The table comes from immuneACCESS by way of TCRdb, which keeps in-frame sequences with V and J called. Part of the clones is missing from these tables; in studies checked, under half for an unresolved V gene and the rest for unknown reasons. In this sample the table shows about 240,000 clones, approximately 90% of which occur a single time. The ten largest make up just over 7% of the sample. The sample was peripheral blood. The receptor set was obtained from a man in his 60s who had recovered from COVID-19.

This CDR3 is CASSYLAPTDYEQYF. In DNA form, the CDR3 reads TGTGCCAGCAGCTACCTCGCCCCCACTGACTACGAGCAGTACTTC. This chain joins TRBV21-1 and TRBJ2-7; no DNA check was done on the table's D call, TRBD2. TRBV21-1 is a pseudogene locus. The CDR3 is 15 residues long.

This sequence joins TRBV3-1 (or the pseudogene TRBV3-2) and TRBJ2-1; 8 bases match TRBD1. Germline V gene lookup returns CDR1 LGHDT and CDR2 YNNKEL (reference sequence). V lost 3 bases, J lost 0 bases, and 7 bases stayed unmatched. CDR3 length: 17 residues. The CDR3 is CASSHPGTGVSYNEQFF. CDR3 coding DNA: TGTGCCAGCAGCCATCCTGGGACAGGAGTCTCCTACAATGAGCAGTTCTTC.

The rearrangement links TRBV29-1 to TRBJ1-4, with 7 nucleotides matching TRBD1. This CDR3 region has 12 residues. Trimming at V came to 7 bases and at J to 3 bases, leaving 2 bases not matched to a gene. Germline CDR1 SQVTM, CDR2 ANQGSEA. DNA of the CDR3: TGCAGCGGACAGGGACCTAATGAAAAACTGTTTTTT. Its translation is CSGQGPNEKLFF.

The J gene is TRBJ2-2, the V gene TRBV5-6; D is possibly TRBD1 (5 bases). CDR3 length equals 16 residues. In germline, CDR1 is SGHDT, CDR2 YYEEEE. Trimming stripped 0 bases from V and 0 bases from J, with 9 bases between. The CDR3 is CASSLVSTANTGELFF. In DNA form, the CDR3 reads TGTGCCAGCAGCTTGGTTTCGACAGCGAACACCGGGGAGCTGTTTTTT.

This clone was recorded only once. V and J are TRBV19 and TRBJ2-1; 10 bases match TRBD1. The germline V gene encodes CDR1 LNHDA and CDR2 SQIVND (reference sequence). This CDR3 contains 17 residues. Trimming removed 3 bases from V and 5 bases from J; junction bases left unmatched: 10. The DNA for the CDR3 is TGTGCCAGTAGTATGCAAGGCCCGGGACAGGGGCACAATGAGCAGTTCTTC. Protein product: CASSMQGPGQGHNEQFF.

The gene calls are TRBV5-6 and TRBJ2-5; TRBD2 aligns across 9 bases. V trimming: 2 bases; J trimming: 4 bases; junction bases outside the gene matches: 15. This CDR3 contains 18 residues. CDR1 and CDR2 (germline): SGHDT, YYEEEE. CDR3 bases: TGTGCCAGCAGCTTCCCCCCCATCTTGGGTAGCGGGGGAGAGACCCAGTACTTC. Protein product: CASSFPPILGSGGETQYF.

This rearrangement joins TRBV6-5 to TRBJ1-2; the match to TRBD1 covers 10 bases. V was clipped by 0 bases and J by 10 bases; unmatched bases: 5. Per the germline V gene, CDR1 is MNHEY and CDR2 is SVGAGI. This CDR3 spans 14 amino acids. CDR3 amino acids: CASSYSSDRGSYTF. The CDR3 DNA reads TGTGCCAGCAGTTACTCATCGGACAGGGGGTCCTACACCTTC.

V and J are TRBV5-1 and TRBJ1-6; TRBD1 matches at 7 bases. The CDR3 length is 15 residues. Germline V gives CDR1 SGHRS, CDR2 YFSETQ. V gave up 4 bases and J gave up 4 bases; unmatched junction bases: 5. CDR3 in DNA: TGCGCCAGCAGCACAGGGACAGCTTATAATTCACCCCTCCACTTT. Translated, it gives CASSTGTAYNSPLHF. The variable domain in full, with the rest retrieved from reference TRBV5-1 and TRBJ1-6, is KAGVTQTPRYLIKTRGQQVTLSCSPISGHRSVSWYQQTPGQGLQFLFEYFSETQRNKGNFPGRFSGRQFSNSRSEMNVSTLELGDSALYLCASSTGTAYNSPLHFGNGTRLTVT.

The CDR3 DNA reads TGTGCCAGCACTTTCGCGGGGGCCGGGTGGGGAAACATTCAGTACTTC. This sequence encodes CASTFAGAGWGNIQYF. The chain joins TRBV6-6 to TRBJ2-4, with a weak D call TRBD2 (7 bases). V dropped 7 bases and J dropped 6 bases, with 22 bases sitting between them. The length of the CDR3 is 16 residues. Per the germline V gene, CDR1 is MNHNY and CDR2 is SVGAGI (reference sequence).

This clone was detected once. This rearrangement joins TRBV5-1 to TRBJ1-5, with D maybe TRBD1 (5 bases). V was shortened by 3 bases and J by 4 bases, with 8 bases between the two germline ends. Germline CDR1 is SGHRS and CDR2 is YFSETQ. CDR3 length: 13 amino acids. The CDR3 sequence is CASSSGQNQPQHF. The DNA of the CDR3 is TGCGCCAGCAGCTCTGGACAAAATCAGCCCCAGCATTTT.

This sequence joins TRBV11-2 and TRBJ2-7; D is perhaps TRBD2 (6 bases). The germline gives CDR1 SGHAT, CDR2 FQNNGV. The CDR3 contains 15 residues. V lost 1 base and J lost 3, with 13 bases in between. CDR3 in DNA: TGTGCCAGCAGCTTAGCCCGTGGGGACTTCTACGAGCAGTACTTC. Translated: CASSLARGDFYEQYF.

The chain combines TRBV19 with TRBJ2-3; 12 bases fit TRBD2. Germline V gene lookup returns CDR1 LNHDA and CDR2 SQIVND (reference sequence). This CDR3 is built from 19 residues. V shed 6 bases and J 1 base; nucleotides not matched to a gene: 14. CDR3 region: CASSLKTSGGTVRTDTQYF. The CDR3 coding sequence is TGTGCCAGTAGCCTAAAGACTAGCGGGGGCACGGTACGCACAGATACGCAGTATTTT.

The chain joins TRBV7-7 to TRBJ2-1, with unresolved D. The ends were cut back, 5 bases at V and 0 bases at J, with 8 bases in the middle. The germline gives CDR1 SSHAT, CDR2 FNYEAQ (reference sequence). This CDR3 spans 14 amino acids. The CDR3 nucleotides are TGTGCCAGCAGCCCCATGGCCTCCTACAATGAGCAGTTCTTC. As protein: CASSPMASYNEQFF.

V gene TRBV7-2 combines with J gene TRBJ2-5, with D uncertain. The CDR3 sequence is 15 residues long. V shed 1 base and J shed 5 bases, with 14 bases lying between them. Looked up from germline, CDR1 is SGHTA and CDR2 is FQGNSA. The CDR3 spells CASSLVWSPRETQYF. The CDR3 DNA reads TGTGCCAGCAGCTTAGTATGGTCCCCCCGGGAGACCCAGTACTTC.

Comment on this clone: Mismatch with germline at one junction end may stem from a read error. The chain links TRBV6-5 to TRBJ2-7; 7 positions match TRBD1. Looked up from germline, CDR1 is MNHEY and CDR2 is SVGAGI. This CDR3 region has 14 residues. The CDR3 sequence: CASIPPDRTYELYF. CDR3 coding DNA: TGTGCCAGCATCCCCCCGGACAGGACCTACGAGCTGTACTTC.

The rearrangement joins TRBV19 to TRBJ2-7, with a possible D match to TRBD2 (5 bases). The germline V gene has CDR1 LNHDA and CDR2 SQIVND (reference sequence). V was shortened by 7 bases and J by 4 bases, with 8 bases between the two germline ends. CDR3 length: 11 amino acids. CDR3 loop: CASTGGYEQYV. The CDR3 DNA reads TGTGCCAGTACGGGCGGGTACGAGCAGTACGTC.

V and J are TRBV5-1 and TRBJ2-7, with TRBD2 identical over 7 bases. CDR3 size: 17 residues. With V trimmed by 0 bases and J by 0 bases, 9 bases remained unmatched. Per the germline V gene, CDR1 is SGHRS and CDR2 is YFSETQ. CDR3 loop: CASSLGPSGALSYEQYF. DNA of the CDR3: TGCGCCAGCAGCTTGGGACCCAGCGGGGCGCTCTCCTACGAGCAGTACTTC.

V and J are TRBV3-1 (or the pseudogene TRBV3-2) and TRBJ2-2; 9 nucleotides agree with TRBD2. Germline CDR1 LGHDT, CDR2 YNNKEL (reference sequence). V lost 2 bases and J lost 0; bases outside the gene matches: 10. CDR3 length: 19 residues. Here the CDR3 DNA reads TGTGCCAGCAGCCAATACACAGCGGGGGGACACGCGAACACCGGGGAGCTGTTTTTT. Its protein is CASSQYTAGGHANTGELFF.

The chain employs TRBV6-1 and TRBJ1-1; weak D call: TRBD1 (6 bases). V shed 2 bases and J shed 2 bases, with 15 bases lying between them. CDR3 size: 16 residues. CDR1 and CDR2 from the germline V gene are MNHNS and SASEGT. For the CDR3, the DNA is TGTGCCAGCAGTGAATGGCAGGGGATCGCCAACACTGAAGCTTTCTTT. This gives the protein CASSEWQGIANTEAFF.

This clone showed up just a few times. The chain uses TRBV11-2 and TRBJ1-5; D is possibly TRBD1 (5 bases). The CDR3 consists of 15 residues. Germline values: CDR1 SGHAT, CDR2 FQNNGV. V lost 2 bases to trimming and J lost 4 bases, with 12 bases between them. The CDR3 loop reads CASSLSTGLNQPQHF. In DNA form, the CDR3 reads TGTGCCAGCAGCTTAAGTACAGGATTAAATCAGCCCCAGCATTTT.

This chain links TRBV14 with TRBJ1-2; D remains ambiguous. The V end was cut by 5 bases, the J end by 0 bases, with 16 bases between. CDR1 and CDR2 from the germline V gene are SGHDN and FVKESK. The CDR3 sequence is 16 residues long. CDR3 coding DNA: TGTGCCAGCAGCGTTCACCTGGGCTCGGCTAACTATGGCTACACCTTC. Translation: CASSVHLGSANYGYTF.

The J gene is TRBJ2-1, the V gene TRBV19; 7 nucleotides match TRBD2. Germline CDR1 reads LNHDA; CDR2 reads SQIVND (reference sequence). The CDR3 contains 14 residues. The CDR3 DNA sequence: TGTGCTTCAGCGGGACGACACTCCTACAATGAGCAGTTCTTC. Encoded protein: CASAGRHSYNEQFF.

The chain recombines TRBV11-2 with TRBJ2-3; 8 bases are a match to TRBD2. The germline CDR1 and CDR2 sequences are SGHAT and FQNNGV. The CDR3 is 17 amino acids. V trimming: 2 bases; J trimming: 0 bases; junction bases outside the gene matches: 7. Here the CDR3 DNA reads TGTGCCAGCAGCTTACTCTTAGCGGGAACTAGCACAGATACGCAGTATTTT. Protein sequence: CASSLLLAGTSTDTQYF.

The gene calls are TRBV5-4 and TRBJ2-7, with a weak D call TRBD1 (6 bases). Germline V gene lookup returns CDR1 SGHNT and CDR2 YYREEE (reference sequence). The CDR3 runs 15 residues. V was clipped by 1 base and J by 5 bases, with 16 bases between them. The CDR3 region is CASSLLGQGYHEQYF. The CDR3 DNA follows: TGTGCCAGCAGCTTGTTAGGCCAGGGGTACCACGAGCAGTACTTC.

The rearrangement joins TRBV2 to TRBJ1-2; 7 bases align to TRBD1. Germline V gives CDR1 SNHLY, CDR2 FYNNEI. Trimming removed 8 bases from V and 3 bases from J; junction bases left unmatched: 12. The CDR3 is 15 amino acids. CDR3: CASGPGQSHYYGYTF. CDR3 nucleotides: TGTGCCAGCGGCCCGGGACAGAGCCATTACTATGGCTACACCTTC.

The V call is TRBV6-5, the J call TRBJ1-1, with D tentatively TRBD1 (5 bases). CDR3 size: 14 residues. The V end lost 5 bases, the J end lost 4 bases, and 14 bases lay between the germline ends. Germline V lookup: CDR1 MNHEY, CDR2 SVGAGI. CDR3 coding DNA: TGTGCCAGCAGTCGGCAGGGCAGTGGCACTGAAGCTTTCTTT. Encoded protein: CASSRQGSGTEAFF.